The entry below gives a single TCR beta chain sequence along with its context. Profiling relied on immunoSEQ multiplex PCR, and the TCRdb table lists in-frame clones only, not all of them. The sample holds over 95,000 clones, around nine tenths seen once. Trimming removed 5 bases from V and 3 bases from J; junction bases left unmatched: 4. This CDR3 is 13 amino acids long. CDR1 is SGHTA, CDR2 FQGTGA, per germline. These data originate in a study of blood T cell repertoires in COVID-19. The specimen was peripheral blood. The gene calls are TRBV7-3 and TRBJ2-7; 7 nucleotides agree with TRBD1. The sequence was collected from a woman aged 70-85 years who had recovered from COVID-19. The CDR3 region has the DNA TGTGCCAGCAGCCCATCAGGGGGCTACGAGCAGTACTTC. The encoded protein is CASSPSGGYEQYF.